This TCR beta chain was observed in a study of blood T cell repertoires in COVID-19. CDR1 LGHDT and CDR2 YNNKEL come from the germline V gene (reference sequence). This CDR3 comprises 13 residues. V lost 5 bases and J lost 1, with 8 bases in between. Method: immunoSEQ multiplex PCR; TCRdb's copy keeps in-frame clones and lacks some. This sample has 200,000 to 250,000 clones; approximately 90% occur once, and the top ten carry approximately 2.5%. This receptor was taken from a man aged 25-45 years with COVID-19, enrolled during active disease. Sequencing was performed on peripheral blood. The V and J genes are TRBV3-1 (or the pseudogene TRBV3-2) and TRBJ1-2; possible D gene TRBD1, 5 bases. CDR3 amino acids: CASSYQGNYGYTF. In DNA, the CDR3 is TGTGCCAGCAGCTATCAGGGTAACTATGGCTACACCTTC.